The 4 T cell receptor beta chains below were found in one sample sequenced in a study of control samples from healthy donors and cancer patients. Sequencing was performed with immunoSEQ multiplex PCR; in TCRdb, only in-frame clones are kept and a portion is missing. The repertoire holds about 150,000 clones, with about 93% as singletons. The sequencing input was blood. These receptors were collected from a man aged 45-65 years in good health.

The rearrangement links TRBV30 to TRBJ2-7, with a tentative D call TRBD2 (5 bases). The V gene's germline CDR1 is GTSNPN and CDR2 SVGIG (reference sequence). The CDR3 is 16 amino acids. V lost 2 bases and J 0 bases, leaving 17 bases between the germline ends. The chain's CDR3 is CAWSSPRTVFSYEQYF. The CDR3 nucleotides read TGTGCCTGGAGTAGCCCCCGGACTGTTTTCTCCTACGAGCAGTACTTC. Combining the CDR3 with reference TRBV30 and TRBJ2-7 gives the whole variable domain SQTIHQWPATLVQPVGSPLSLECTVEGTSNPNLYWYRQAAGRGLQLLFYSVGIGQISSEVPQNLSASRPQDRQFILSSKKLLLSDSGFYLCAWSSPRTVFSYEQYFGPGTRLTVT.

The CDR3 spells CASSFAGTAYEQYF. The CDR3 nucleotides are TGCGCCAGCAGCTTCGCCGGGACAGCCTACGAGCAGTACTTC. The genes are TRBV5-1 and TRBJ2-7; 7 nucleotides match TRBD1. Germline values: CDR1 SGHRS, CDR2 YFSETQ. The CDR3 extends over 14 amino acids. The junction had 4 bases not matched to a gene; V was cut back by 2 bases and J by 2 bases.

CDR3 sequence (DNA): TGCGCCAGCAGCCCCCAGGGTAGCTATGGCTACACCTTC. It translates to CASSPQGSYGYTF. This rearrangement joins TRBV4-1 to TRBJ1-2, with D tentatively TRBD1 (5 bases). This CDR3 comprises 13 residues. Trimming stripped 4 bases from V and 4 bases from J, with 10 bases between. CDR1 is MGHRA and CDR2 is YSYEKL in the germline V gene.

J is TRBJ2-3 and V is TRBV24-1, with TRBD2 matching over 8 bases. Germline values: CDR1 KGHDR, CDR2 SFDVKD. This CDR3 spans 14 amino acids. With V trimmed by 7 bases and J by 0 bases, 2 bases remained unmatched. The CDR3 region has the DNA TGTGCCACCAGGGCTAGCGGGAGCACAGATACGCAGTATTTT. It encodes CATRASGSTDTQYF.